The 23 T cell receptor beta chains given below trace back to one sample, sequenced in a study of cytomegalovirus exposure and HLA in healthy donors. Primers: 60 Vbeta forward and 13 Jbeta reverse. Clones were read by immunoSEQ multiplex PCR, and TCRdb kept only the in-frame ones, dropping some. Here the sample spans 100,000 to 150,000 clones, about 82% being singletons. The sample consisted of PBMCs. The receptors were gathered from a man aged 30-40 years in good health and CMV-seronegative.

This sequence joins TRBV7-8 and TRBJ2-3; D gene unclear. Germline V CDR1 and CDR2: SGHVS, FQNEAQ. This CDR3 has 12 amino acids. V was pared by 5 bases and J by 0 bases, with 3 bases between. CDR3 sequence: CASSQSTDTQYF. As DNA, the CDR3 is TGTGCCAGCAGCCAAAGCACAGATACGCAGTATTTT. Full variable domain (remainder filled in from reference TRBV7-8 and TRBJ2-3): GAGVSQSPRYKVAKRGQDVALRCDPISGHVSLFWYQQALGQGPEFLTYFQNEAQLDKSGLPSDRFFAERPEGSVSTLKIQRTQQEDSAVYLCASSQSTDTQYFGPGTRLTVL.

V is TRBV28 and J is TRBJ1-5; TRBD1 matches 9 bases. The V gene end was trimmed by 5 bases and the J gene end by 2 bases; junction bases not matched to a gene: 10. The CDR3 is made up of 17 amino acids. CDR1 and CDR2 from the germline V gene are MDHEN and SYDVKM. The CDR3 sequence is CASSLRQGVRRNQPQHF. The CDR3 DNA reads TGTGCCAGCAGTCTCAGACAGGGGGTGAGGCGCAATCAGCCCCAGCATTTT.

The genes are TRBV6-5 and TRBJ1-2, with TRBD1 identical over 7 bases. Germline assignment: CDR1 MNHEY and CDR2 SVGAGI. The J segment lost 7 bases and the V segment lost 6 bases, leaving 8 bases of the junction unmatched. The CDR3 spans 13 residues. The CDR3 loop is CASSNDRVVGYTF. The DNA for the CDR3 is TGTGCCAGCAGCAACGACAGGGTAGTTGGCTACACCTTC.

V is TRBV4-3 and J is TRBJ1-1; weak D call: TRBD1 (5 bases). The CDR3 covers 20 residues. Trimming removed 0 bases at V and 11 bases at J, with 34 bases between. CDR1 and CDR2 from the germline V gene are LGHNA and YSLEER. The CDR3 spells CASSQESSFHTLQGAVGAFF. For the CDR3, the DNA is TGCGCCAGCAGCCAAGAGAGTAGCTTTCACACCCTTCAAGGGGCCGTGGGGGCTTTCTTT.

The table lists this clone with a few counts. The J gene is TRBJ2-5, the V gene TRBV7-8, with 9 bases fitting TRBD1. The V segment lost 3 bases and the J segment 5 bases; nucleotides outside the gene matches: 7. CDR1 is SGHVS and CDR2 is FQNEAQ in the germline V gene. There are 15 residues in the CDR3. Here the CDR3 reads CASSFRTGVVETQYF. The CDR3 nucleotides are TGTGCCAGCAGCTTCAGGACAGGGGTTGTGGAGACCCAGTACTTC.

The rearrangement links TRBV27 to TRBJ2-7; 11 nucleotides line up with TRBD1. The CDR3 has 15 residues. Germline assignment: CDR1 MNHEY and CDR2 SMNVEV (reference sequence). The J segment lost 6 bases and the V segment lost 1 base, leaving 5 bases of the junction unmatched. CDR3 residues: CASSLWGTGGLEQYF. The CDR3 DNA follows: TGTGCCAGCAGTTTATGGGGGACAGGGGGGCTCGAGCAGTACTTC.

This clone appeared once. CDR3 in DNA: TGTGCCTGGAGTAACGGGATTAACTATGGCTACACCTTC. It specifies CAWSNGINYGYTF. This rearrangement joins TRBV30 to TRBJ1-2; D unresolved. CDR1 and CDR2 (germline): GTSNPN, SVGIG (reference sequence). V was shortened by 2 bases and J by 1 base, with 8 bases between the two germline ends. The CDR3 runs to 13 residues.

A single count supports this clone. This CDR3 is CASSLTSGGVNEQFF. In DNA, the CDR3 is TGTGCCAGCAGTTTAACTAGCGGGGGTGTAAATGAGCAGTTCTTC. The chain carries TRBV27 and TRBJ2-1; 11 nucleotides agree with TRBD2. Germline lookup yields CDR1 MNHEY and CDR2 SMNVEV (reference sequence). This CDR3 comprises 15 residues. V lost 2 bases, J lost 7 bases, and 4 bases stayed unmatched.

The chain employs TRBV7-6 and TRBJ2-1; no clear D. The CDR3 sequence is 17 residues long. Germline V gives CDR1 SGHVS, CDR2 FNYEAQ. V was shortened by 1 base and J by 0 bases, with 13 bases between the two germline ends. CDR3 DNA sequence: TGTGCCAGCAGCTTAGAGGCACGGGTGGGCTCCTACAATGAGCAGTTCTTC. As protein: CASSLEARVGSYNEQFF.

The rearrangement links TRBV29-1 to TRBJ2-2; D not certain. This CDR3 contains 13 residues. The germline V and J ends were trimmed by 5 bases and 2 bases, with 9 bases remaining between them. Germline V CDR1 and CDR2: SQVTM, ANQGSEA. The CDR3 DNA follows: TGCAGCGTTTCCGTGGCTAACACCGGGGAGCTGTTTTTT. Its translation is CSVSVANTGELFF.

This rearrangement joins TRBV4-3 to TRBJ2-2; 14 bases line up with TRBD2. The V and J ends lost 0 bases and 4 bases, in that order; junction bases with no gene match: 4. Per germline, CDR1 LGHNA and CDR2 YSLEER. The CDR3 has 18 residues. Here the CDR3 DNA reads TGCGCCAGCAGCCAAGATGGGACTAGCGGGAGCCGCACCGGGGAGCTGTTTTTT. Its translation is CASSQDGTSGSRTGELFF.

The chain joins TRBV2 to TRBJ2-5, with 8 bases fitting TRBD1. The J call is in doubt because the DNA end fits TRBJ2-7 better. CDR3 length: 16 amino acids. Germline CDR1 is SNHLY and CDR2 is FYNNEI. Here the CDR3 reads CASRGVPGQATYEQYF. The CDR3 DNA follows: TGTGCCAGCAGAGGGGTTCCGGGACAGGCGACCTACGAGCAGTACTTC.

This clone was observed once. Here the CDR3 DNA reads TGTGCCTGGAGGGGGACAGGGGAGATCACTGAAGCTTTCTTT. Translating gives CAWRGTGEITEAFF. This sequence joins TRBV30 and TRBJ1-1; TRBD1 agrees at 10 bases. In germline, CDR1 is GTSNPN, CDR2 SVGIG (reference sequence). The J segment lost 4 bases and the V segment lost 3 bases, leaving 5 bases of the junction unmatched. The CDR3 runs 14 residues.

This sequence joins TRBV5-6 and TRBJ1-5; no clear D gene. CDR3 size: 13 residues. The germline gives CDR1 SGHDT, CDR2 YYEEEE. V was pared by 1 base and J by 6 bases, with 8 bases between. The CDR3 bases are TGTGCCAGCAGCTTGCGAGGGAGTCAGCCCCAGCATTTT. Protein: CASSLRGSQPQHF.

The chain has TRBV15 and TRBJ2-5, with TRBD2 identical over 11 bases. The CDR3 consists of 15 residues. After removal of 2 bases from V and 7 bases from J, the junction contained 6 bases not matched to a gene. Germline CDR1 and CDR2: LNHNV and YYDKDF (reference sequence). Written as DNA, the CDR3 is TGTGCCACCAGCAGACCACTAGCGGGAGAGGGGACCCAGTACTTC. Translation: CATSRPLAGEGTQYF.

The chain joins TRBV6-5 to TRBJ1-1, with D possibly TRBD1 on 6 matching bases. The CDR3 has 15 residues. Per germline, CDR1 MNHEY and CDR2 SVGAGI. V lost 0 bases and J 7 bases, leaving 15 bases between the germline ends. CDR3 residues: CASSYSRQGKGEAFF. CDR3 bases: TGTGCCAGCAGTTACTCGCGGCAGGGGAAGGGTGAAGCTTTCTTT.

This clone has just a few counts. The chain couples TRBV28 to TRBJ2-7, with D possibly matching TRBD2 (5 bases). Per germline, CDR1 MDHEN and CDR2 SYDVKM. CDR3 length: 12 amino acids. Trimming left V 5 bases short and J 8 bases short, with 13 bases between. CDR3 nucleotide sequence: TGTGCCAGCAGTGGGCGACTATCCCAGCAGTACTTC. This codes for CASSGRLSQQYF.

The CDR3 region has the DNA TGCGCCAGCAGCACTACAGGGGTGAACACTGAAGCTTTCTTT. Protein sequence: CASSTTGVNTEAFF. The V call is TRBV5-1, the J call TRBJ1-1; 7 bases are a match to TRBD1. V was clipped by 4 bases and J by 0 bases; unmatched bases: 3. CDR1 and CDR2 from the germline V gene are SGHRS and YFSETQ. The CDR3 sequence is 14 residues long.

This clone was seen a handful of times. The chain uses TRBV28 and TRBJ1-6; D unresolved. The CDR3 extends over 15 amino acids. The germline gives CDR1 MDHEN, CDR2 SYDVKM. V was pared by 3 bases and J by 5 bases, with 11 bases between. This CDR3 reads CASSLRPRNNSPLHF. The CDR3, as DNA: TGTGCCAGCAGTTTGCGGCCCCGGAATAATTCACCCCTCCACTTT.

The rearrangement joins TRBV19 to TRBJ1-2; D not certain. Between the trimmed V and J ends, which lost 11 bases and 4 bases, there was a span of 14 bases. The CDR3 contains 12 residues. Germline CDR1 is LNHDA and CDR2 is SQIVND (reference sequence). For the CDR3, the DNA is TGTGCCTCTAGCCGGGATAGCTATGGCTACACCTTC. Its translation is CASSRDSYGYTF.

The V call is TRBV6-5, the J call TRBJ2-5; TRBD2 is a possible D gene (7 bases). The CDR3 consists of 14 residues. In germline, CDR1 is MNHEY, CDR2 SVGAGI. Trimming pared 3 bases from V and 7 bases from J, leaving 15 bases between. This chain's CDR3 is CASSYVGGGGTQYF. CDR3 DNA: TGTGCCAGCAGTTATGTTGGGGGGGGCGGGACCCAGTACTTC.

V usage is TRBV29-1 and J usage is TRBJ2-3, with 13 bases that match TRBD2. CDR3 length: 14 amino acids. V lost 7 bases and J lost 6; bases outside the gene matches: 7. Germline-derived CDR1 and CDR2 are SQVTM and ANQGSEA. The CDR3 DNA reads as TGCAGCGGAACCGGGACTAGCGGGACCGATACGCAGTATTTT. It yields the protein CSGTGTSGTDTQYF.

The chain links TRBV7-9 to TRBJ1-2, with TRBD1 identical over 8 bases. This CDR3 has 15 residues. CDR1 is SEHNR and CDR2 is FQNEAQ in the germline V gene (reference sequence). The V gene end was trimmed by 5 bases and the J gene end by 2 bases; junction bases not matched to a gene: 7. CDR3 nucleotide sequence: TGTGCCAGCAGCGCAATGGGACAGGCCAACTATGGCTACACCTTC. This gives the protein CASSAMGQANYGYTF. Full variable domain (missing parts from reference TRBV7-9 and TRBJ1-2): DTGVSQNPRHKITKRGQNVTFRCDPISEHNRLYWYRQTLGQGPEFLTYFQNEAQLEKSRLLSDRFSAERPKGSFSTLEIQRTEQGDSAMYLCASSAMGQANYGYTFGSGTRLTVV.